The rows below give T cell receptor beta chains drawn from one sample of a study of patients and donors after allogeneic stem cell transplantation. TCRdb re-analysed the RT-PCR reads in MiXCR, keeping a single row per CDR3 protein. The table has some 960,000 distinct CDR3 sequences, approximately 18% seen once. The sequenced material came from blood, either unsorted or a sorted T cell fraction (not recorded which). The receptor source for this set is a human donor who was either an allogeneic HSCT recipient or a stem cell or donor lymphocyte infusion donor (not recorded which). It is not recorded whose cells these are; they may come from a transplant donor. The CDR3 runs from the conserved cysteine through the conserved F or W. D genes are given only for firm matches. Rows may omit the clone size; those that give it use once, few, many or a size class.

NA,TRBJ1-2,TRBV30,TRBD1,TGTGCCTGGAGTGTACAAGGACAGGGTTCCGGCTATGGCTACACCTTC,CAWSVQGQGSGYGYTF
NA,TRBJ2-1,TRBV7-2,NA,TGTGCCAGCGGCTACTTGGGCTCCTACAATGAGCAGTTCTTC,CASGYLGSYNEQFF
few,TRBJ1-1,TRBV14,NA,TGTGCCAGCAGCCAGAATCAGGGTCTGGACACTGAAGCTTTCTTT,CASSQNQGLDTEAFF
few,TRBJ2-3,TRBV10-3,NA,TGTGCCATCAGTGAGTCAGCTACCCCTAGCACAGATACGCAGTATTTT,CAISESATPSTDTQYF
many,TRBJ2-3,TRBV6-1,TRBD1,TGTGCCAGCAGCTTTGGGACAGGGATTTTCACAGATACGCAGTATTTT,CASSFGTGIFTDTQYF
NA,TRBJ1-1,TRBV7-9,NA,TGTGCCAGCAGCCGGACCGAGACCACTGAAGCTTTCTTT,CASSRTETTEAFF
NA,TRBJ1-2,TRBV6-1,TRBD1,TGTGCCAGCAGCCGGACAGGGGGAATGGATGGCTACACCTTC,CASSRTGGMDGYTF
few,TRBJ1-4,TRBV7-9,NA,TGTGCCAGCAGCTTCCGGGAGACGACTAATGAAAAACTGTTTTTT,CASSFRETTNEKLFF
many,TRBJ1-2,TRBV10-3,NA,TGTGCCATCATGGGGGACACATCGAACTATGGCTACACCTTC,CAIMGDTSNYGYTF
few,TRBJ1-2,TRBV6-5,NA,TGTGCCAGCAGTTACGAGGCAGGGCGCACCTATGGCTACACCTTC,CASSYEAGRTYGYTF
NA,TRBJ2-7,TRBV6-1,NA,TGTGCCAGCAGTGATCGGCGGAAGTACTTC,CASSDRRKYF
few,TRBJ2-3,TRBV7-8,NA,TGTGCCAGCAGCCCCCATATGTGGGGCAATGAAGATACGCAGTATTTT,CASSPHMWGNEDTQYF
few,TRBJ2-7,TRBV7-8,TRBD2,TGTGCCAGCAGCTTAGGACTAGCGGGAGCCGTAGGGGAGCAGTACTTC,CASSLGLAGAVGEQYF
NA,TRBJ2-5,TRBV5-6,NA,TGTGCCGGCAGCCCCCCAAGAATCTTCCAAGAGACCCAGTACTTC,CAGSPPRIFQETQYF
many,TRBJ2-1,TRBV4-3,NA,TGCGCCAGCAGCCAAGATGCGAATCGGGACAATGAGCAGTTCTTC,CASSQDANRDNEQFF
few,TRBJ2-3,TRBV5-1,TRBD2,TGCGCCAGCAAGACAGCGGGAGGAACAGATACGCAGTATTTT,CASKTAGGTDTQYF
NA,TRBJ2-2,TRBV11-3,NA,TGTGCCAGCACCTCTCCATGGGGGGACTCTAACACCGGGGAGCTGTTTTTT,CASTSPWGDSNTGELFF
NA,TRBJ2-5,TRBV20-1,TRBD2,TGCAGTGCAATTAGCGGGAGCCAAGAGACCCAGTACTTC,CSAISGSQETQYF
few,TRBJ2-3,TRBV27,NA,TGTGCCAGCCCGGGACTCCGCACAGATACGCAGTATTTT,CASPGLRTDTQYF
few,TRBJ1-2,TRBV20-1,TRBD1,TGCAGTGCTAGAGATTCAGGGGGATATGGCTACACCTTC,CSARDSGGYGYTF
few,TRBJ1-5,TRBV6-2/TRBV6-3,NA,TGTGCCAGCAGCGACATCCCCGGAGAGCGCCAGCCCCAGCATTTT,CASSDIPGERQPQHF
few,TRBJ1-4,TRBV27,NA,TGTGCCAGCAGTTTAGTTGGAGACAGATATGTGTCAAAACTGTTTTTT,CASSLVGDRYVSKLFF
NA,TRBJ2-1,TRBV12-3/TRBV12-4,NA,TGTGCCAGCAAAGGTCAGGGAGGTGAGCAGTTCTTC,CASKGQGGEQFF
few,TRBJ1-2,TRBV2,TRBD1,TGTGCCAGCAGACAGGGACAGAACTATGGCTACACCTTC,CASRQGQNYGYTF
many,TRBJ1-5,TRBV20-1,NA,TGCAGTGCTACCAGGACAGCCGGGGGGTATAGCAATCAGCCCCAGCATTTT,CSATRTAGGYSNQPQHF
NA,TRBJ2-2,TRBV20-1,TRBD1,TGCAGTGCTAGGCGGACAGGGTATACCGGGGAGCTGTTTTTT,CSARRTGYTGELFF
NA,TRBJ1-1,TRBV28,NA,TGTGCCAGCAGTTTAATCGTGTCGGGGACACCGAACACTGAAGCTTTCTTT,CASSLIVSGTPNTEAFF